This TCR beta chain was obtained from a study of Tregs in tolerant kidney transplant recipients. General study findings and limits: No direct test of biological reproducibility was done here. Expanding Tregs on activated donor B cells appeared to best identify donor-specific TCRbeta clones. Validation in larger populations is needed because few patients were studied.

Comment on this clone: Its cognate antigen is unknown.

Deletions cut 10 bases from V and 0 bases from J, with 23 bases between. The CDR3 covers 17 residues. Germline-derived CDR1 and CDR2 are SGHTA and FQGNSA. The repertoire was sequenced with immunoSEQ multiplex PCR; TCRdb's copy has only in-frame clones and lacks some. The table includes over 55,000 clones, around 82% detected once. The rearrangement uses TRBV7-2 and TRBJ2-3, with D perhaps TRBD2 (6 bases). This TCR was recovered from a human donor in good health. Sequenced: CD4+ T cells from blood. The CDR3 loop reads CATAGSRTSASTDTQYF. The CDR3 region has the DNA TGTGCCACCGCGGGGTCTAGGACCAGTGCTAGCACAGATACGCAGTATTTT.